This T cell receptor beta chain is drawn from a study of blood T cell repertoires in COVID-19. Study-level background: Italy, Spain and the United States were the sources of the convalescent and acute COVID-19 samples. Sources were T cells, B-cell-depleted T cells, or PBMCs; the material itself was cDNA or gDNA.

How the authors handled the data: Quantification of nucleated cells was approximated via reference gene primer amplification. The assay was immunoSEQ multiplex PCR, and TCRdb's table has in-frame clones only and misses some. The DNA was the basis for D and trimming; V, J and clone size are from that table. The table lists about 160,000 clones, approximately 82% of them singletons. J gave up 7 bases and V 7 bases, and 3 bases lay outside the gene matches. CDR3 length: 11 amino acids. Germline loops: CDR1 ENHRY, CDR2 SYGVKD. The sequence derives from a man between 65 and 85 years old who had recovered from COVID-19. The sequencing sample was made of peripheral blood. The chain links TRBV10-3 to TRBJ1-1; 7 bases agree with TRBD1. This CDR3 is CAIKGGSEAFF. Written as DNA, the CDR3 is TGTGCCATCAAAGGGGGCAGTGAAGCTTTCTTT.